A selection of T cell receptor beta chains follows, all from one sample in a study of control samples from healthy donors and cancer patients. Sequencing was performed with immunoSEQ multiplex PCR; in TCRdb, only in-frame clones are kept and a portion is missing. The sample shows 70,000 to 90,000 clones, 94% of them seen only once. Sequences were obtained from blood. These receptor sequences come from a woman in her 40s in good health. CDR3s include the opening cysteine and the closing phenylalanine or tryptophan. D genes are given only for firm matches. The size field is filled for only some rows; it gives once, few, many or a size class.

DNA | CDR3 | D | J | size | V
TGTGCCAGCATAGACAGGGAATACGAGCAGTACTTC | CASIDREYEQYF | TRBD1 | TRBJ2-7 | . | TRBV28
TGTGCCAGCAGTTCATTATTACAGGGTCGAGCTTTCTTT | CASSSLLQGRAFF | . | TRBJ1-1 | . | TRBV28
TGTGCCAGCAGCCCCAGCGGGGCCCTTCTAAATGGCTACACCTTC | CASSPSGALLNGYTF | . | TRBJ1-2 | . | TRBV7-9
TGTGCCAGCAGCTTGCGACGTATTGTGGACGAGCAGTACTTC | CASSLRRIVDEQYF | . | TRBJ2-7 | . | TRBV5-5
TGCGCCAGCAGCCAAGACCGGGTTATGAACACTGAAGCTTTCTTT | CASSQDRVMNTEAFF | . | TRBJ1-1 | . | TRBV4-1
TGTGCCAGCTTCACCCGGGGCTCCTACGAGCAGTACTTC | CASFTRGSYEQYF | . | TRBJ2-7 | . | TRBV5-5
TGTGCCAGCAGCTTATACGGGGGTCAAGAGACCCAGTACTTC | CASSLYGGQETQYF | . | TRBJ2-5 | . | TRBV7-9
TGTGCCATCACTACGGACGGGATGAACACTGAAGCTTTCTTT | CAITTDGMNTEAFF | . | TRBJ1-1 | . | TRBV10-3
TGTGCCAGCTCACCACCTCCAAGGCCCAACACTGAAGCTTTCTTT | CASSPPPRPNTEAFF | . | TRBJ1-1 | . | TRBV18
TGTGCCAGTAGCGGGATCTCCTACAATGAGCAGTTCTTC | CASSGISYNEQFF | . | TRBJ2-1 | . | TRBV19
TGCGCCAGCTATTCCTGCCTGGTAGCTGAAGCTTTCTTT | CASYSCLVAEAFF | . | TRBJ1-1 | . | TRBV23-1
TGTGCCAGCAGCTTAGAGGGTACCCCTCCGAACACTGAAGCTTTCTTT | CASSLEGTPPNTEAFF | . | TRBJ1-1 | . | TRBV7-8
TGTGCCAGCAGTTATACGAGGGGCGACATCTTTGGCTACACCTTC | CASSYTRGDIFGYTF | . | TRBJ1-2 | . | TRBV6-2/TRBV6-3
TGCGCCAGCAGCCAAGGGCGGACACGTAATGAAAAGCTGTTTTTT | CASSQGRTRNEKLFF | . | TRBJ1-4 | . | TRBV4-1
TGTGCCACCAATAGCGGGGCGAACACCGGGGAGCTGTTTTTT | CATNSGANTGELFF | TRBD2 | TRBJ2-2 | . | TRBV28
TGTGCCATCAGTACCACTAGCGGGAATAACGAGCAGTACTTC | CAISTTSGNNEQYF | TRBD2 | TRBJ2-7 | . | TRBV10-3
TGCGCCAGCAGCTTGGGCCCCGGACAGGGATTTTATGGCTACACCTTC | CASSLGPGQGFYGYTF | TRBD1 | TRBJ1-2 | . | TRBV5-1
TGTGCCAGCAGTTACGTGGCTAGCACCAGGGGCAATGAGCAGTTCTTC | CASSYVASTRGNEQFF | . | TRBJ2-1 | few | TRBV6-5
TGTGCCAGCAGCAAAGGGGAGCGGGGGGGCCTCGACATTCAGTACTTC | CASSKGERGGLDIQYF | TRBD2 | TRBJ2-4 | . | TRBV4-2
TGTGCCAGCAGCCAACTTCAGGGACCCTACGAGCAGTACTTC | CASSQLQGPYEQYF | . | TRBJ2-7 | . | TRBV14
TGTGCCAGCAGCACCCCGCATGAGCAGTTCTTC | CASSTPHEQFF | . | TRBJ2-1 | . | TRBV28
TGTGCCAGCAGCCCCGGAGGGCTAGCCTCGGCCGGGGAGCTGTTTTTT | CASSPGGLASAGELFF | . | TRBJ2-2 | . | TRBV14
TGTGCCATCAGTGAAAGGGGCCAAGAGACCCAGTACTTC | CAISERGQETQYF | . | TRBJ2-5 | . | TRBV10-3
TGTGCCAGCACCCTTGAGCCAGGGGGCTTGGGCTACACCTTC | CASTLEPGGLGYTF | TRBD1 | TRBJ1-2 | . | TRBV6-5
TGCAGTGCTGGACGTTCCTACGAGCAGTACTTC | CSAGRSYEQYF | . | TRBJ2-7 | . | TRBV20-1
TGCGCCAGCTGGAGAGGGGAGACCCAGTACTTC | CASWRGETQYF | . | TRBJ2-5 | . | TRBV10-2
TGTGCCAGCAGTGAAGGGCAGCAATACGAGCAGTACTTC | CASSEGQQYEQYF | . | TRBJ2-7 | . | TRBV2
TGTGCCAGCAGCCAAGCCCAAAATTCACCCCTCCACTTT | CASSQAQNSPLHF | . | TRBJ1-6 | . | TRBV3-1/TRBV3-2
TGTGCCAGCTCACCCCCGACAGGAAACTATGGCTACACCTTC | CASSPPTGNYGYTF | . | TRBJ1-2 | . | TRBV18
TGTGCCAGCACCTTGACGGGGCCGGACTATGGCTACACCTTC | CASTLTGPDYGYTF | . | TRBJ1-2 | . | TRBV28
TGTGCCGCAAACCGGGACCGCAACTATGGCTACACCTTC | CAANRDRNYGYTF | . | TRBJ1-2 | . | TRBV10-3
TGCGCCAGCAGCTTGGCACAGGGAAACGGCTACACCTTC | CASSLAQGNGYTF | . | TRBJ1-2 | . | TRBV5-1
TGCGCCAGCAGCGACGGACTATTCAATGAGCAGTTCTTC | CASSDGLFNEQFF | . | TRBJ2-1 | . | TRBV4-1
TGTGCCAGCAGCCCGAGGTATAGCAATCAGCCCCAGCATTTT | CASSPRYSNQPQHF | . | TRBJ1-5 | . | TRBV5-5
TGCAGCGTTGTGCAGGGGAGCGGGGAGCTGTTTTTT | CSVVQGSGELFF | . | TRBJ2-2 | . | TRBV29-1
TGTGCCAGCAGCTGGGGCCCGACAGGAGGGCAGGACACTGAAGCTTTCTTT | CASSWGPTGGQDTEAFF | . | TRBJ1-1 | . | TRBV5-5
TGTGCCAGCAGCCTTCTAGCGGGGGTCACAGATACGCAGTATTTT | CASSLLAGVTDTQYF | TRBD2 | TRBJ2-3 | once | TRBV5-5
TGTGCCAGTAGTAGCCTAGCGGTCTACAATGAGCAGTTCTTC | CASSSLAVYNEQFF | TRBD2 | TRBJ2-1 | . | TRBV19
TGCGCCAGCAGCTTGGAACGGGGCACTGAAGCTTTCTTT | CASSLERGTEAFF | . | TRBJ1-1 | . | TRBV5-1
TGTGCCACCAGCAGTCAGGTACTAGCGGTGGGGCCCTACGAGCAGTACTTC | CATSSQVLAVGPYEQYF | TRBD2 | TRBJ2-7 | . | TRBV15
TGTGCCAGCGCCATCGCACAAAACACTGAAGCTTTCTTT | CASAIAQNTEAFF | . | TRBJ1-1 | . | TRBV27
TGTGCCAGCAGTTTATTAGGGGACGCGAACACCGGGGAGCTGTTTTTT | CASSLLGDANTGELFF | . | TRBJ2-2 | . | TRBV2
TGTGCCAGCAGCCCGACAAGCGTTAGGGGACAAGAGACCCAGTACTTC | CASSPTSVRGQETQYF | . | TRBJ2-5 | . | TRBV3-1/TRBV3-2
TGCGCCAGCAGTCAATCGCGATGCTACGAGCAGTACTTC | CASSQSRCYEQYF | . | TRBJ2-7 | . | TRBV23-1
TGTGCCAGCAGCTTGGCACGGGGGGGCCTCGCGACCGGGGAGCTGTTTTTT | CASSLARGGLATGELFF | TRBD2 | TRBJ2-2 | . | TRBV5-4
TGTGCCAGCAGCCCTCGGGGGACAGGGGCGAACACTGAAGCTTTCTTT | CASSPRGTGANTEAFF | TRBD1 | TRBJ1-1 | once | TRBV11-1
TGTGCCAGCAGCTTAGATGTCTCGGGGGCAGAGTACAATGAGCAGTTCTTC | CASSLDVSGAEYNEQFF | . | TRBJ2-1 | . | TRBV11-3
TGTGCCAGCAGTTACTCCGAGTCAGGTGGAAACACCATATATTTT | CASSYSESGGNTIYF | . | TRBJ1-3 | once | TRBV6-2/TRBV6-3
TGTGCCAGCAACCCAGGACAGGGAAGTAATACAGGAAACACCATATATTTT | CASNPGQGSNTGNTIYF | TRBD1 | TRBJ1-3 | . | TRBV7-9
TGTGCCAGTAGACCAGGCACAGATACGCAGTATTTT | CASRPGTDTQYF | . | TRBJ2-3 | once | TRBV19
TGTGCCAGCAGCTTAGAAGTCGGGACCCAGTACTTC | CASSLEVGTQYF | . | TRBJ2-5 | once | TRBV7-2
TGTGCCAGCTCTGAAGGGGGGGGAACCAACTATGGCTACACCTTC | CASSEGGGTNYGYTF | . | TRBJ1-2 | once | TRBV18